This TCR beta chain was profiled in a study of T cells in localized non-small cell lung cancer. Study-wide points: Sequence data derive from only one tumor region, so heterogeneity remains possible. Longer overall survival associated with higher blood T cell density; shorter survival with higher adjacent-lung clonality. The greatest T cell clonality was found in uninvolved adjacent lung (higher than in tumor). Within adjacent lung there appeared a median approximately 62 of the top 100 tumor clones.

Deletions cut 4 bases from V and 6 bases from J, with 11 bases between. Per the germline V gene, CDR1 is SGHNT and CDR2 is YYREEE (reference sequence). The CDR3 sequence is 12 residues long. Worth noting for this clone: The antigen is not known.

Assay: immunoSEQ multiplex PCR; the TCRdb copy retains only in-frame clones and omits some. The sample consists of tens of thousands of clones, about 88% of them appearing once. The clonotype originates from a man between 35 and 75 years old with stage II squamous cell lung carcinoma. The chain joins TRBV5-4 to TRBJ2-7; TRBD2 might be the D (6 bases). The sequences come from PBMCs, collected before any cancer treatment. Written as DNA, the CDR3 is TGTGCCAGCAGCCCCCGGAGGGGCGAGCAGTACTTC. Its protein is CASSPRRGEQYF. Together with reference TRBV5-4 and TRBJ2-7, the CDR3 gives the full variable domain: ETGVTQSPTHLIKTRGQQVTLRCSSQSGHNTVSWYQQALGQGPQFIFQYYREEENGRGNFPPRFSGLQFPNYSSELNVNALELDDSALYLCASSPRRGEQYFGPGTRLTVT.